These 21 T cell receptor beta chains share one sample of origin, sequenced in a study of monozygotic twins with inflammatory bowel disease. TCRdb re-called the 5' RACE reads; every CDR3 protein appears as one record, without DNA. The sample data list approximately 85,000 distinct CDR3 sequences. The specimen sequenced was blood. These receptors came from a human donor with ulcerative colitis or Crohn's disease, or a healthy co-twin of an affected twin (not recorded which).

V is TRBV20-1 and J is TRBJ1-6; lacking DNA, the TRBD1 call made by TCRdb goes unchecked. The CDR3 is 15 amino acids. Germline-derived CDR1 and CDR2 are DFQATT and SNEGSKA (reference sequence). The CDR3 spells CSARVVGVRGSPLHF.

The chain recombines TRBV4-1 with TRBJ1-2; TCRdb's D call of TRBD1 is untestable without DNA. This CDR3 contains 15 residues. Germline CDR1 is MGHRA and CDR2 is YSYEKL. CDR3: CASRETGTVNYGYTF.

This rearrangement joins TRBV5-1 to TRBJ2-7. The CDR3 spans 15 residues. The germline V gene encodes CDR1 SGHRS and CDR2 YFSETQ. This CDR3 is CASSLPQSPNYEQYF. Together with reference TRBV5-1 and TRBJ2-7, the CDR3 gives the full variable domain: KAGVTQTPRYLIKTRGQQVTLSCSPISGHRSVSWYQQTPGQGLQFLFEYFSETQRNKGNFPGRFSGRQFSNSRSEMNVSTLELGDSALYLCASSLPQSPNYEQYFGPGTRLTVT.

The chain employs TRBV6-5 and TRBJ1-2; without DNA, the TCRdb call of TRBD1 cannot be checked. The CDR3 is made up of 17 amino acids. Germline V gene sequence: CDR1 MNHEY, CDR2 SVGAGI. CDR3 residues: CASSYIRAGLVLYGYTF.

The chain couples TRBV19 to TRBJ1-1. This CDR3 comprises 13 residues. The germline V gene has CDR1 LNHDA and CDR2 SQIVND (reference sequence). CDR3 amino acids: CASSIVGDTEAFF.

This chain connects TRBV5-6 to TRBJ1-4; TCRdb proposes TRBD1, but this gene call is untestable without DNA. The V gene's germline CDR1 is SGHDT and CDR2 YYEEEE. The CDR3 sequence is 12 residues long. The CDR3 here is CASSRDTEKLFF.

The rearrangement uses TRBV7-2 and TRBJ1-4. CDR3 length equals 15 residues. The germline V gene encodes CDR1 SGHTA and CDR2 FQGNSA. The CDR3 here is CASSLGPPVSEKLFF.

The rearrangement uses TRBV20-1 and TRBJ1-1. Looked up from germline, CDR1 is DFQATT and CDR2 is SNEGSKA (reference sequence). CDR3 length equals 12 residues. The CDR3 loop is CSASARNTEAFF.

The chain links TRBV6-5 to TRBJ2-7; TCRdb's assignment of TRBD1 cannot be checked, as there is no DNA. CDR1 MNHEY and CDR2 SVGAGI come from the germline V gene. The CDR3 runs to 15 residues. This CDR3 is CASRLDTGAYYEQYF.

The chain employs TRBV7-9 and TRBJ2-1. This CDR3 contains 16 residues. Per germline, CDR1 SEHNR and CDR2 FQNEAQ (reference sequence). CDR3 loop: CASSLAAGGTYNEQFF.

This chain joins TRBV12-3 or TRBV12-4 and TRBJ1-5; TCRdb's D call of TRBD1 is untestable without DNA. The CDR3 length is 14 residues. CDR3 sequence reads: CASTRGGLNQPQHF.

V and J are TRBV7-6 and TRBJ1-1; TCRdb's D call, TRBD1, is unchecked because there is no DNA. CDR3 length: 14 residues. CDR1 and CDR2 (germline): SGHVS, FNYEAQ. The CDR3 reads CASSSGGANTEAFF.

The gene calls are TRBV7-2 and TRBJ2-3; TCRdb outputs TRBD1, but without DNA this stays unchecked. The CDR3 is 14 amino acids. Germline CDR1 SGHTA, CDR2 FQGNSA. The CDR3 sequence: CASSFGQGGDTQYF.

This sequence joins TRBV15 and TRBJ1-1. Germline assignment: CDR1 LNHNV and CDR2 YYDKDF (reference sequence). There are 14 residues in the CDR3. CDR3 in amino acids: CATSSWVKNTEAFF. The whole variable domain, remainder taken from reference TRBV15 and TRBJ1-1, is DAMVIQNPRYQVTQFGKPVTLSCSQTLNHNVMYWYQQKSSQAPKLLFHYYDKDFNNEADTPDNFQSRRPNTSFCFLDIRSPGLGDTAMYLCATSSWVKNTEAFFGQGTRLTVV.

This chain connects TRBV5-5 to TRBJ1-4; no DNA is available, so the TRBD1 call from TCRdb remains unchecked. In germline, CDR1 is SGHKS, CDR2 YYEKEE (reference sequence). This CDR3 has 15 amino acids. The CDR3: CASSLLPVQGEKLFF.

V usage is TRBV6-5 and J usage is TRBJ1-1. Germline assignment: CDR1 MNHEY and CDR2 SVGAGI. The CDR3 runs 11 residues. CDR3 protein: CASSGRFEAFF.

The CDR3 here is CASSFSATTEAFF. V gene TRBV27 combines with J gene TRBJ1-1. The germline gives CDR1 MNHEY, CDR2 SMNVEV (reference sequence). The CDR3 extends over 13 amino acids.

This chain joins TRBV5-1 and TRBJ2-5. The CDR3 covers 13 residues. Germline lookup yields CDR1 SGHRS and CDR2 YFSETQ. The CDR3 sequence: CASSTQSKGTQYF. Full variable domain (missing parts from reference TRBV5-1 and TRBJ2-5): KAGVTQTPRYLIKTRGQQVTLSCSPISGHRSVSWYQQTPGQGLQFLFEYFSETQRNKGNFPGRFSGRQFSNSRSEMNVSTLELGDSALYLCASSTQSKGTQYFGPGTRLLVL.

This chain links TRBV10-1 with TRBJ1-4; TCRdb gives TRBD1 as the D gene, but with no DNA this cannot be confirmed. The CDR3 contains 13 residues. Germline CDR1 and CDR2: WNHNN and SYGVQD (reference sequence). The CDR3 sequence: CASSDRGMKNCFF.

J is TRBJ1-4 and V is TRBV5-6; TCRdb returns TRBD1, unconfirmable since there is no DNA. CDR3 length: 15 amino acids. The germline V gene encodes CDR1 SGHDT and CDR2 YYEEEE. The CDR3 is CASSFTGGLNEKLFF. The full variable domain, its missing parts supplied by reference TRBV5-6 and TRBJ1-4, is DAGVTQSPTHLIKTRGQQVTLRCSPKSGHDTVSWYQQALGQGPQFIFQYYEEEERQRGNFPDRFSGHQFPNYSSELNVNALLLGDSALYLCASSFTGGLNEKLFFGSGTQLSVL.

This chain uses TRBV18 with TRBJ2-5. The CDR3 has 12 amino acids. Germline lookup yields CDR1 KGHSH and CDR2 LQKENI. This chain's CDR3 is CASSPKGETQYF. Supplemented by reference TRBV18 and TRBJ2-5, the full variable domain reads NAGVMQNPRHLVRRRGQEARLRCSPMKGHSHVYWYRQLPEEGLKFMVYLQKENIIDESGMPKERFSAEFPKEGPSILRIQQVVRGDSAAYFCASSPKGETQYFGPGTRLLVL.